This TCR beta chain originates from a study of beta chain features in type 1 diabetes. This clone was detected a few times. Since all of the isolated RNA was reverse transcribed, expressed TCRB transcripts were what got sequenced. The method was immunoSEQ multiplex PCR; TCRdb's version includes in-frame clones alone and lacks a portion of them. The sample holds hundreds of thousands of clones, 15% to 19% seen once. The CDR3 consists of 15 residues. Trimming removed 7 bases from V and 4 bases from J, with 17 bases in between. CDR1 and CDR2 from the germline V gene are MGHRA and YSYEKL. The specimen was naive CD4+ T cells from blood. The chain employs TRBV4-1 and TRBJ1-5, with D unclear. The origin of this receptor is a young man in good health. The CDR3 DNA is TGCGCCAGCACCCCTATCCACGGTCCTAATCAGCCCCAGCATTTT. Amino acids: CASTPIHGPNQPQHF.